This T cell receptor (beta chain) was profiled in a study of cytomegalovirus exposure and HLA in healthy donors. Study-wide points: A previous analysis found most TCR beta V segments productive roughly 87% or roughly 30% of the time. Accurate prediction of HLA-A and HLA-B alleles (for most subjects) was reportedly achieved from TCR beta sequences. Approximately 160 TCR beta chains were listed as cytomegalovirus-associated.

Points on this clone: Its antigen remains unidentified.

V lost 7 bases and J 3 bases, leaving 9 bases between the germline ends. Germline values: CDR1 SQVTM, CDR2 ANQGSEA. There are 11 residues in the CDR3. The study ran its PCR with 60 Vbeta and 13 Jbeta primers. TCRdb's copy holds only in-frame clones and misses some; the assay was immunoSEQ multiplex PCR. There are over 150,000 clones in the sample; roughly 78% occur only once, and 1% lies in the top ten. V and J are TRBV29-1 and TRBJ1-2; the D gene is possibly TRBD1 (5 bases). Sequenced input: PBMCs. The origin of this receptor is a woman in her forties or fifties in good health and CMV-seropositive. The CDR3 loop reads CSDKTDYGYTF. Written as DNA, the CDR3 is TGCAGCGATAAGACAGACTATGGCTACACCTTC.